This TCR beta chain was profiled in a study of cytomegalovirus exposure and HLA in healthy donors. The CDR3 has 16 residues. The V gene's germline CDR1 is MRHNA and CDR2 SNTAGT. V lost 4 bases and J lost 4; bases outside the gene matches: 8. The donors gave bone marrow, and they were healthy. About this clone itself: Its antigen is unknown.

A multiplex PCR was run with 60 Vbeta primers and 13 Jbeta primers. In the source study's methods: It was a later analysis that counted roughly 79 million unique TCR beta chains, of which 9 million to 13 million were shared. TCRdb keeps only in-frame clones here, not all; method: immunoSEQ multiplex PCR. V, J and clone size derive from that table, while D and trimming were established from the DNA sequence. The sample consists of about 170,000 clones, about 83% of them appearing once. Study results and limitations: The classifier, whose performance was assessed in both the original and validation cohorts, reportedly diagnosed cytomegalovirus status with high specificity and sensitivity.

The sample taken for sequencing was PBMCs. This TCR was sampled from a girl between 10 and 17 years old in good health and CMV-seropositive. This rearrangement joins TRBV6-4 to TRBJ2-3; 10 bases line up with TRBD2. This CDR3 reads CASSATDLAGADTQYF. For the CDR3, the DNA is TGTGCCAGCAGTGCCACCGACCTAGCGGGGGCAGATACGCAGTATTTT.